The present TCR beta chain was sequenced within a study of T cells in Graves' hyperthyroidism and ophthalmopathy. Study-wide context: Peripheral blood was taken when the disease was first diagnosed, before any treatment began. General study points: Among thyroid clonotypes expanded above 0.001, most also appeared in blood.

The CDR3 has 12 amino acids. The ends lost 6 bases at V and 5 bases at J; junction bases unmatched: 3. CDR1 is ENHRY and CDR2 is SYGVKD in the germline V gene. This clonotype was seen repeatedly, ten times or more. Its target is not known. Newly diagnosed hyperthyroidism, duration under 2 months, in patients aged 18 to 65. Criteria for exclusion of patients were uncontrolled infection, other autoimmune disease, pregnancy or lactation. Amplification of TCR beta CDR3 regions was performed using RNA transcripts as template. TCR CDR3 regions were first amplified by RT-PCR with HTBI primers. TCRdb redid the calling of the multiplex PCR reads with MiXCR, one entry per CDR3 protein. The table records a few hundred thousand distinct CDR3 sequences, roughly 14% of them present only once.

The genes are TRBV10-3 and TRBJ2-5; 7 bases are a match to TRBD1. Sample: blood. The sequence was obtained from a young woman with Graves' hyperthyroidism that later progressed to Graves' ophthalmopathy. CDR3 region: CAIRGTAETQYF. CDR3 bases: TGTGCCATCAGGGGGACAGCCGAGACCCAGTACTTC.